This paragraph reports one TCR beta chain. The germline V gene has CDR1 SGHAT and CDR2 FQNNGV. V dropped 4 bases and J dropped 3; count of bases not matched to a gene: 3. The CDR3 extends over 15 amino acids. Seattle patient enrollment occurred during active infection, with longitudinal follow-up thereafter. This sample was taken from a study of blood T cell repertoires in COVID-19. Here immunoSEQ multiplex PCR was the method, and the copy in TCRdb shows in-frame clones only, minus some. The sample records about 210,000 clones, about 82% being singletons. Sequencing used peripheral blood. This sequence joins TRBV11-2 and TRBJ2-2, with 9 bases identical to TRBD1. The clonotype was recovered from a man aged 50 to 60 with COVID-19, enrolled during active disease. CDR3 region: CASSSGTGYTGELFF. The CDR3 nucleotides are TGTGCCAGCAGCTCCGGGACAGGGTACACCGGGGAGCTGTTTTTT.